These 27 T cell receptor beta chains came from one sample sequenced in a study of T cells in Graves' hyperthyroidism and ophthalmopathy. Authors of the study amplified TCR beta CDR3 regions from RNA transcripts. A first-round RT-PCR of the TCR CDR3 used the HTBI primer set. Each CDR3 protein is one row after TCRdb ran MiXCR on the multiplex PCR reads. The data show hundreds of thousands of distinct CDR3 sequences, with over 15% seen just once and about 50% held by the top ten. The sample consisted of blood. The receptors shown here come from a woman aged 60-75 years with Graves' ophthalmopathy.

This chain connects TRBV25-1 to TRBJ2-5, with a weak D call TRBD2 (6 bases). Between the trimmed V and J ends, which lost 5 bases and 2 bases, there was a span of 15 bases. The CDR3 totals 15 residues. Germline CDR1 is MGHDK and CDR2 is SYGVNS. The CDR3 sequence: CASSPSLGGQETQYF. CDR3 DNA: TGTGCCAGCAGTCCCTCGTTAGGAGGGCAAGAGACCCAGTACTTC. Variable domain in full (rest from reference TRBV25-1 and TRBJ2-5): EADIYQTPRYLVIGTGKKITLECSQTMGHDKMYWYQQDPGMELHLIHYSYGVNSTEKGDLSSESTVSRIRTEHFPLTLESARPSHTSQYLCASSPSLGGQETQYFGPGTRLLVL.

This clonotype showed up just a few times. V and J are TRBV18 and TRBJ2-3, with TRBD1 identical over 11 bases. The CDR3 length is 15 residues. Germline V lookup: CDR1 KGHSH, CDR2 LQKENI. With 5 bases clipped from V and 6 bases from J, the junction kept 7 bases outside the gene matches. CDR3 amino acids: CASSSGQGAGDTQYF. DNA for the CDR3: TGTGCCAGCTCATCCGGACAGGGGGCCGGGGATACGCAGTATTTT. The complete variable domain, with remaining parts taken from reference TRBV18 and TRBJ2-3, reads NAGVMQNPRHLVRRRGQEARLRCSPMKGHSHVYWYRQLPEEGLKFMVYLQKENIIDESGMPKERFSAEFPKEGPSILRIQQVVRGDSAAYFCASSSGQGAGDTQYFGPGTRLTVL.

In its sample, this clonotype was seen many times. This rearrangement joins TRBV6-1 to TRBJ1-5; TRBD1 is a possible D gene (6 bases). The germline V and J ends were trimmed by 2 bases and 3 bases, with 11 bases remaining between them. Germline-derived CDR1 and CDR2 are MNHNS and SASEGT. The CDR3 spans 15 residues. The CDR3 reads CASSEFGQLNQPQHF. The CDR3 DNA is TGTGCCAGCAGTGAATTCGGACAGCTCAATCAGCCCCAGCATTTT.

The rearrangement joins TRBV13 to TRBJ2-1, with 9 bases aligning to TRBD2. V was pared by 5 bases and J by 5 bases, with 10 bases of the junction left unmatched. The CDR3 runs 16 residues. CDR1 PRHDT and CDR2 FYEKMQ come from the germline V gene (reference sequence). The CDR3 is CASSLTGTSRNNEQFF. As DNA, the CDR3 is TGTGCCAGCAGCCTGACCGGGACTAGCAGAAACAATGAGCAGTTCTTC.

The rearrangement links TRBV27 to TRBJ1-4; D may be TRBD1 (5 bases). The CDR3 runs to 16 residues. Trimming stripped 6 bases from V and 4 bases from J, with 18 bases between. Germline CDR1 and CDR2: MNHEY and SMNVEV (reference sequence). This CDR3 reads CASSSTSWGYNEKLFF. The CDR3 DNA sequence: TGTGCCAGCAGCTCTACTAGTTGGGGGTATAATGAAAAACTGTTTTTT.

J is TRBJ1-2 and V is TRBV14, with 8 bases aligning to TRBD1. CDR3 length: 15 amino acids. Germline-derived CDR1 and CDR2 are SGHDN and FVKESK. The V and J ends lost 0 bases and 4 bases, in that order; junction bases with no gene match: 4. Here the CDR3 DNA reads TGTGCCAGCAGCCAAGATCAGGGGGCCGGCTATGGCTACACCTTC. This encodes CASSQDQGAGYGYTF.

CDR3 sequence (DNA): TGTGCCAGCAGGGGAAGTACAAACCAAGAGACCCAGTACTTC. It yields the protein CASRGSTNQETQYF. This chain uses TRBV7-2 with TRBJ2-5; D is unclear. CDR1 and CDR2 from the germline V gene are SGHTA and FQGNSA. This CDR3 is 14 amino acids long. V shed 6 bases and J shed 0 bases, with 11 bases lying between them.

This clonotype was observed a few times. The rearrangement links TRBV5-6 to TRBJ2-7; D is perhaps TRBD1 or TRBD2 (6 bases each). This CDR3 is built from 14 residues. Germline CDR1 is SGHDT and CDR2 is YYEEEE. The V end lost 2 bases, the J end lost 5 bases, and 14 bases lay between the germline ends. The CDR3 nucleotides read TGTGCCAGCAGCTTTGGAGGGGGGTTCCACGAGCAGTACTTC. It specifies CASSFGGGFHEQYF.

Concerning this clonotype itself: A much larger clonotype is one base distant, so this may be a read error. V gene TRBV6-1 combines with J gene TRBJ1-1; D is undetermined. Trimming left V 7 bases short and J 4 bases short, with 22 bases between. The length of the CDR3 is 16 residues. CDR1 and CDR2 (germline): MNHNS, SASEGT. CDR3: CASNDVWDRRSTEAFF. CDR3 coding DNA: TGTGCCAGCAACGACGTGTGGGATCGGAGGAGCACTGAAGCTTTCTTT.

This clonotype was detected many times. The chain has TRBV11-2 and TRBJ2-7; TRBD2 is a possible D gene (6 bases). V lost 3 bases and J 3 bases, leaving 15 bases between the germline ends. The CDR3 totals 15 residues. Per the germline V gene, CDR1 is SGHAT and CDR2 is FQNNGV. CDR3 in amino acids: CASSLGFGGSYEQYF. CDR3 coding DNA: TGTGCCAGCAGCTTGGGTTTTGGGGGGAGCTACGAGCAGTACTTC.

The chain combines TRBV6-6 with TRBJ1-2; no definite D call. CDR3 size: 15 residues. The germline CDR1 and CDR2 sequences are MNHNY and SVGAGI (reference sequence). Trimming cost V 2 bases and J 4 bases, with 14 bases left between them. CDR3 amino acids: CASSYVPGGIYGYTF. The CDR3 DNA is TGTGCCAGCAGTTACGTTCCGGGCGGAATCTATGGCTACACCTTC.

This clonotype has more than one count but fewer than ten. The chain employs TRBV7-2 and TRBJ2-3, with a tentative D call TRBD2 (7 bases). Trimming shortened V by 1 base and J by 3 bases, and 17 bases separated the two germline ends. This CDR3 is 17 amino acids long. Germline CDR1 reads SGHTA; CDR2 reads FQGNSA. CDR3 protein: CASSLVGGALWTDTQYF. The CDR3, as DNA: TGTGCCAGCAGCTTAGTAGGGGGGGCTCTATGGACAGATACGCAGTATTTT. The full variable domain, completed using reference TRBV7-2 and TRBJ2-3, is GAGVSQSPSNKVTEKGKDVELRCDPISGHTALYWYRQSLGQGLEFLIYFQGNSAPDKSGLPSDRFSAERTGGSVSTLTIQRTQQEDSAVYLCASSLVGGALWTDTQYFGPGTRLTVL.

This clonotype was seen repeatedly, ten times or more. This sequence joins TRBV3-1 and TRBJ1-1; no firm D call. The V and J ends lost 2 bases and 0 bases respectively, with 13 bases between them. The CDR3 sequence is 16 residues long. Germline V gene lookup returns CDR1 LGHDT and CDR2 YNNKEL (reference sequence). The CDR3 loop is CASSQLTKVMNTEAFF. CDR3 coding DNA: TGTGCCAGCAGCCAATTAACCAAGGTTATGAACACTGAAGCTTTCTTT.

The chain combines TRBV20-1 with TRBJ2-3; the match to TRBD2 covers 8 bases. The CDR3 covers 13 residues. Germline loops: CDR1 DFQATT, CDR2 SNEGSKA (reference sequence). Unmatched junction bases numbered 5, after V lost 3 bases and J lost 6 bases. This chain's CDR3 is CSASGGAGDTQYF. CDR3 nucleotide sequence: TGCAGTGCTAGCGGGGGGGCCGGGGATACGCAGTATTTT.

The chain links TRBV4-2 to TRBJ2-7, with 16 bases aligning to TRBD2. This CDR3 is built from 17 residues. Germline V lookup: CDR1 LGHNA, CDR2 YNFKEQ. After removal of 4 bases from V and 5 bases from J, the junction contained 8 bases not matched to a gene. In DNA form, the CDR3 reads TGTGCCAGCAGCCTGGGACTAGCGGGAGGGATTATCGACGAGCAGTACTTC. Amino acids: CASSLGLAGGIIDEQYF.

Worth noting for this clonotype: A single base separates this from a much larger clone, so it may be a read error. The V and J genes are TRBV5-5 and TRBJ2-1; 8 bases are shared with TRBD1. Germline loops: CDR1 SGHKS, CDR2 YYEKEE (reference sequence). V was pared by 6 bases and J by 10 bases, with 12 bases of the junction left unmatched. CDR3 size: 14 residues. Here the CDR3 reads CASKTGAVRGEQFF. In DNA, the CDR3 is TGTGCCAGCAAGACAGGGGCGGTCCGAGGCGAGCAGTTCTTC.

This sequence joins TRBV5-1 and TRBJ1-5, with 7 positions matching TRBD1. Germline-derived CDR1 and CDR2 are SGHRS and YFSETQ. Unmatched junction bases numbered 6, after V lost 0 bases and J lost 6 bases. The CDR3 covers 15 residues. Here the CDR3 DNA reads TGCGCCAGCAGCTTGGATCCAGGGGGGGGTCAGCCCCAGCATTTT. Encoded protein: CASSLDPGGGQPQHF. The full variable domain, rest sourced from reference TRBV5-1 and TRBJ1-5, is KAGVTQTPRYLIKTRGQQVTLSCSPISGHRSVSWYQQTPGQGLQFLFEYFSETQRNKGNFPGRFSGRQFSNSRSEMNVSTLELGDSALYLCASSLDPGGGQPQHFGDGTRLSIL.

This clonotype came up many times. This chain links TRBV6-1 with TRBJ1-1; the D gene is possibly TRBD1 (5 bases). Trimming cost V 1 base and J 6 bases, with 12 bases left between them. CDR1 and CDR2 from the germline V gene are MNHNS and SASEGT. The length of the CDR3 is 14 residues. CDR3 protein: CASSEGWGRAEAFF. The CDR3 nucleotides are TGTGCCAGCAGTGAAGGGTGGGGGAGGGCTGAAGCTTTCTTT.

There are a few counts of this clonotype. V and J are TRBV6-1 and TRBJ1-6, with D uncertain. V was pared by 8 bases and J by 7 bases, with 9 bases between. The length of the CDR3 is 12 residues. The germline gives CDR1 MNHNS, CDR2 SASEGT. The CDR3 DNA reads TGTGCCAGCGGCCCCCGGAATTCACCCCTCCACTTT. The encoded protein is CASGPRNSPLHF.

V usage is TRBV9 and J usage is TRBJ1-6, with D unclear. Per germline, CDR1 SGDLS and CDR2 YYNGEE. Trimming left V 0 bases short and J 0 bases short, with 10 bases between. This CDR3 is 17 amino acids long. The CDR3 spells CASSVDGMYSYNSPLHF. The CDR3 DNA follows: TGTGCCAGCAGCGTAGATGGGATGTACTCCTATAATTCACCCCTCCACTTT. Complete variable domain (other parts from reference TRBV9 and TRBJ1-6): DSGVTQTPKHLITATGQRVTLRCSPRSGDLSVYWYQQSLDQGLQFLIQYYNGEERAKGNILERFSAQQFPDLHSELNLSSLELGDSALYFCASSVDGMYSYNSPLHFGNGTRLTVT.

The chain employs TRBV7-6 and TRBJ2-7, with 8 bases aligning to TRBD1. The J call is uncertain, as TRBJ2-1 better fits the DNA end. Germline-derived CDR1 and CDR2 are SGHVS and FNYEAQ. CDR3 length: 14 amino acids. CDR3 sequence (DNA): TGTGCCAGCAGCTCCGGGACAGGATCCTACGAGCAGTTCTTC. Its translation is CASSSGTGSYEQFF.

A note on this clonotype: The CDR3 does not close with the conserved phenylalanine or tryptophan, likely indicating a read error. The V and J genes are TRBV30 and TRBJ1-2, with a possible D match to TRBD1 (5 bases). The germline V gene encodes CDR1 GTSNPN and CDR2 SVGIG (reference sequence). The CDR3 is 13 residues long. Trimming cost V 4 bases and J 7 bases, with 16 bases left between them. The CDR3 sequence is CAWTVHGGGGYTL. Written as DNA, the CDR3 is TGTGCCTGGACCGTACACGGGGGGGGTGGCTACACCCTC.

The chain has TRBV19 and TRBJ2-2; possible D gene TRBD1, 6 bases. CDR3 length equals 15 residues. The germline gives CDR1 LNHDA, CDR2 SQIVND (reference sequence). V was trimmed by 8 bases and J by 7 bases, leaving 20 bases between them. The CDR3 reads CASGTRQGWIGELFF. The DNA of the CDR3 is TGTGCCAGTGGGACCCGGCAGGGGTGGATCGGGGAGCTGTTTTTT.

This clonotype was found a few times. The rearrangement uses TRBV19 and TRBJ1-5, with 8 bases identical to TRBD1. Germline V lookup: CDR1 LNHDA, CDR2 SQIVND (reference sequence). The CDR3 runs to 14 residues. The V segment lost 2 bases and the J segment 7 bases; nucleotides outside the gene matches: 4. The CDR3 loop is CASSISQGAQPQHF. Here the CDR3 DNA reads TGTGCCAGTAGTATATCTCAGGGGGCCCAGCCCCAGCATTTT.

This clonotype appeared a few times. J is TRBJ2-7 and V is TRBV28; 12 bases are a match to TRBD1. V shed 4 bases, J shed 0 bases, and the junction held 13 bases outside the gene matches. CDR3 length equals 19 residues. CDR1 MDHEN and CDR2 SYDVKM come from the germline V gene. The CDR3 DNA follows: TGTGCCAGCAGTTGGGACAGGGGGCGAGCTAGCGGGGCCTCCTACGAGCAGTACTTC. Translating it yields CASSWDRGRASGASYEQYF.

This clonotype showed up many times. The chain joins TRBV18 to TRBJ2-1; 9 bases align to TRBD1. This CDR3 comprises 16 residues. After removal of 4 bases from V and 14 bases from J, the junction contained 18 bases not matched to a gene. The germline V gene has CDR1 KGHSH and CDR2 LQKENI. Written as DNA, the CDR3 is TGTGCCAGCTCACTTACCGGGACAGGGTCCCTACTGGAGGAGTTCTTC. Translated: CASSLTGTGSLLEEFF.

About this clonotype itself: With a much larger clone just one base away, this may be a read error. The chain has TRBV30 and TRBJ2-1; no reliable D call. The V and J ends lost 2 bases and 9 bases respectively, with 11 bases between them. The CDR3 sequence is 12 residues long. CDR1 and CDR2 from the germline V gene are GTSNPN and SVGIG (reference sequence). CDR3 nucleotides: TGTGCCTGGAGTTTGTGGGCCCTTGAGCAGTTCTTC. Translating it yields CAWSLWALEQFF.